Listed here are 27 T cell receptor beta chains from one sample, sequenced in a study of blood T cell repertoires in COVID-19. Clones were sequenced by immunoSEQ multiplex PCR, and TCRdb holds only the in-frame ones, with some missing. The sample lists about 150,000 clones, roughly 84% seen once, with about 8.6% in the top ten. Sequenced: PBMCs or T cells enriched from blood (not recorded which). The receptors here all came from a woman in her forties or fifties who had recovered from COVID-19.

The chain couples TRBV4-1 to TRBJ2-7; possible D gene TRBD1, 6 bases. CDR1 is MGHRA, CDR2 YSYEKL, per germline. V lost 1 base to trimming and J lost 6 bases, with 13 bases between them. This CDR3 has 14 amino acids. The CDR3 nucleotides read TGCGCCAGCAGCCAAGCAGGGGATTATGGCGAGCAGTACTTC. It is translated as CASSQAGDYGEQYF.

The chain employs TRBV7-6 and TRBJ2-1, with 7 nucleotides matching TRBD1. After removal of 2 bases from V and 8 bases from J, the junction contained 9 bases not matched to a gene. Germline CDR1 and CDR2: SGHVS and FNYEAQ. The CDR3 has 15 residues. The CDR3 coding sequence is TGTGCCAGCAGCTTAATAAGCGACAGGGCACATGAGCAGTTCTTC. Encoded protein: CASSLISDRAHEQFF.

This chain joins TRBV4-1 and TRBJ2-7, with D possibly TRBD1 on 5 matching bases. CDR1 is MGHRA, CDR2 YSYEKL, per germline. CDR3 length equals 13 residues. The V end lost 4 bases, the J end lost 4 bases, and 11 bases lay between the germline ends. CDR3 amino acids: CASSPLQEYEQYF. The CDR3 bases are TGCGCCAGCAGCCCCTTACAGGAGTACGAGCAGTACTTC.

The count of this clone is one. The chain is built from TRBV5-4 and TRBJ1-2, with D perhaps matching TRBD1 (6 bases). The germline V gene encodes CDR1 SGHNT and CDR2 YYREEE (reference sequence). The CDR3 loop spans 12 amino acids. Trimming removed 2 bases at V and 7 bases at J, with 9 bases between. The CDR3 bases are TGTGCCAGCAGCTTTTCAGGGGCTGGCTACACCTTC. This translates into CASSFSGAGYTF.

The chain joins TRBV19 to TRBJ1-1; D may be TRBD1 (6 bases). The V gene lost 7 bases and the J gene lost 5 bases, with 20 bases spanning the gap. Per germline, CDR1 LNHDA and CDR2 SQIVND (reference sequence). The CDR3 covers 15 residues. The CDR3 DNA reads as TGTGCCAGTAAGGCCCGGACAGAAAAGGGGACTGAAGCTTTCTTT. Translation gives CASKARTEKGTEAFF.

This chain connects TRBV11-2 to TRBJ2-1, with a weak D call TRBD2 (6 bases). The CDR3 has 16 residues. V lost 3 bases and J lost 7, with 19 bases in between. The germline V gene encodes CDR1 SGHAT and CDR2 FQNNGV. CDR3 region: CASSFGGGVVGNEQFF. Written as DNA, the CDR3 is TGTGCCAGCAGCTTCGGTGGAGGGGTTGTGGGGAATGAGCAGTTCTTC. The variable domain in full, with the rest retrieved from reference TRBV11-2 and TRBJ2-1, is EAGVAQSPRYKIIEKRQSVAFWCNPISGHATLYWYQQILGQGPKLLIQFQNNGVVDDSQLPKDRFSAERLKGVDSTLKIQPAKLEDSAVYLCASSFGGGVVGNEQFFGPGTRLTVL.

A note on this clone: The same CDR3 is also encoded by other DNA sequences in this sample. The genes are TRBV19 and TRBJ1-2; 8 bases align to TRBD1. This CDR3 is built from 13 residues. With V trimmed by 4 bases and J by 2 bases, 0 bases remained unmatched. Germline values: CDR1 LNHDA, CDR2 SQIVND (reference sequence). CDR3 in DNA: TGTGCCAGTAGTAGGGACAGGAACTATGGCTACACCTTC. It is translated as CASSRDRNYGYTF.

This chain joins TRBV19 and TRBJ1-2; no clear D. The CDR3 has 14 residues. CDR1 LNHDA and CDR2 SQIVND come from the germline V gene (reference sequence). Trimming removed 0 bases at V and 4 bases at J, with 9 bases between. The CDR3 region has the DNA TGTGCCAGTAGTATAGATTCAACTACCTATGGCTACACCTTC. Translation: CASSIDSTTYGYTF.

The chain uses TRBV6-5 and TRBJ2-5; TRBD2 matches at 12 bases. The CDR3 extends over 15 amino acids. J gave up 6 bases and V 6 bases, and 8 bases lay outside the gene matches. Per the germline V gene, CDR1 is MNHEY and CDR2 is SVGAGI. The CDR3 DNA follows: TGTGCCAGCAGCCACCTAGCGGGAGGGCCGCAGACCCAGTACTTC. This codes for CASSHLAGGPQTQYF.

The V and J genes are TRBV6-1 and TRBJ2-1, with D perhaps TRBD2 (5 bases). V gave up 4 bases and J gave up 6 bases, with 19 bases separating them. Germline-derived CDR1 and CDR2 are MNHNS and SASEGT. This CDR3 spans 16 amino acids. As DNA, the CDR3 is TGTGCCAGCAGTGTCGAGCGAACCCTAACTAGCAATGAGCAGTTCTTC. This encodes CASSVERTLTSNEQFF.

This chain uses TRBV6-5 with TRBJ1-5, with a weak D call TRBD1 (5 bases). Trimming removed 0 bases at V and 6 bases at J, with 12 bases between. CDR1 is MNHEY and CDR2 is SVGAGI in the germline V gene. The CDR3 extends over 15 amino acids. For the CDR3, the DNA is TGTGCCAGCAGTTACTCCAGTAGCAGGGCTCAGCCCCAGCATTTT. It yields the protein CASSYSSSRAQPQHF.

The chain combines TRBV7-9 with TRBJ1-3; 7 nucleotides line up with TRBD1. V lost 1 base and J lost 2; bases outside the gene matches: 2. The V gene's germline CDR1 is SEHNR and CDR2 FQNEAQ (reference sequence). This CDR3 is built from 15 residues. CDR3 residues: CASSLEQGAGNTIYF. The CDR3 DNA reads TGTGCCAGCAGCTTAGAGCAGGGGGCTGGAAACACCATATATTTT.

This sequence joins TRBV7-9 and TRBJ1-1; D is ambiguous. The CDR3 runs 13 residues. Germline V gene sequence: CDR1 SEHNR, CDR2 FQNEAQ (reference sequence). V lost 3 bases and J lost 4, with 9 bases in between. The CDR3 here is CASSFLGRTEAFF. The CDR3 DNA reads as TGTGCCAGCAGCTTCCTAGGTCGCACTGAAGCTTTCTTT.

This chain connects TRBV7-9 to TRBJ1-6, with D maybe TRBD1 (5 bases). The CDR3 extends over 15 amino acids. Germline V gene data show CDR1 as SEHNR and CDR2 as FQNEAQ (reference sequence). The V end was cut by 4 bases, the J end by 7 bases, with 14 bases between. DNA for the CDR3: TGTGCCAGCAGCTCCTGGATATCAGGGAATTCACCCCTCCACTTT. It is translated as CASSSWISGNSPLHF.

V is TRBV6-2 or TRBV6-3 and J is TRBJ1-6; D is uncertain. Per germline, CDR1 MNHEY and CDR2 SVGEGT. The CDR3 length is 12 residues. V was cut by 2 bases and J by 9 bases, with 5 bases left in between. In DNA form, the CDR3 reads TGTGCCAGCAGTTACGCAGGTTCACCCCTCCACTTT. Amino acids: CASSYAGSPLHF.

This clone has just one count. V is TRBV3-1 (or the pseudogene TRBV3-2) and J is TRBJ2-3; TRBD1 might be the D (6 bases). The V gene's germline CDR1 is LGHDT and CDR2 YNNKEL (reference sequence). The CDR3 sequence is 15 residues long. V gave up 4 bases and J gave up 1 base, with 12 bases separating them. CDR3 sequence reads: CASSLGQLRTDTQYF. The CDR3 DNA reads as TGTGCCAGCAGCCTGGGACAACTTCGCACAGATACGCAGTATTTT.

Comments on this clone: This sample includes further DNA sequences coding for the same CDR3. The V and J genes are TRBV28 and TRBJ2-7; D possibly corresponds to TRBD1 (5 bases). The CDR3 covers 12 residues. V was shortened by 2 bases and J by 3 bases, with 5 bases between the two germline ends. Germline CDR1 MDHEN, CDR2 SYDVKM. The CDR3: CASSLRGYEQYF. The CDR3 bases are TGTGCCAGCAGTTTAAGGGGCTACGAGCAGTACTTC.

The genes are TRBV6-5 and TRBJ2-7; D ambiguous. The germline V gene has CDR1 MNHEY and CDR2 SVGAGI. With 5 bases removed from V and 3 bases from J, the gap between germline ends came to 17 bases. The length of the CDR3 is 15 residues. CDR3 nucleotide sequence: TGTGCCAGCAGTCCATCCGGTTATCTATACTACGAGCAGTACTTC. This codes for CASSPSGYLYYEQYF.

The rearrangement uses TRBV7-8 and TRBJ2-1; D is possibly TRBD2 (6 bases). Trimming pared 5 bases from V and 9 bases from J, leaving 14 bases between. Germline V gene sequence: CDR1 SGHVS, CDR2 FQNEAQ. The CDR3 is 13 residues long. This chain's CDR3 is CASSRPGVGEQFF. CDR3 nucleotide sequence: TGTGCCAGCAGCCGACCGGGGGTTGGTGAGCAGTTCTTC.

This chain connects TRBV3-1 (or the pseudogene TRBV3-2) to TRBJ2-7; 8 bases line up with TRBD2. From germline, CDR1 is LGHDT and CDR2 YNNKEL (reference sequence). There are 15 residues in the CDR3. V was clipped by 0 bases and J by 4 bases; unmatched bases: 5. The CDR3 reads CASSQDLTSGYEQYF. The CDR3 DNA follows: TGTGCCAGCAGCCAAGATCTAACTAGCGGATACGAGCAGTACTTC.

This clone was seen once. J is TRBJ1-2 and V is TRBV10-3; 8 bases match TRBD1. Germline V gene sequence: CDR1 ENHRY, CDR2 SYGVKD. This CDR3 region has 13 residues. V was clipped by 4 bases and J by 8 bases; unmatched bases: 6. The CDR3 bases are TGTGCCATCAGTGCCTTGACAGGGGAGGGCTACACCTTC. This translates into CAISALTGEGYTF.

The chain couples TRBV20-1 to TRBJ1-1; 7 bases are a match to TRBD1. The CDR3 runs to 17 residues. With V trimmed by 5 bases and J by 0 bases, 15 bases remained unmatched. Germline CDR1 reads DFQATT; CDR2 reads SNEGSKA (reference sequence). The CDR3 sequence: CSACDQGGEAVNTEAFF. The CDR3, as DNA: TGCAGTGCTTGTGACCAGGGGGGAGAAGCAGTGAACACTGAAGCTTTCTTT.

The V call is TRBV6-5, the J call TRBJ2-2, with 7 bases aligning to TRBD1. The V gene end was trimmed by 8 bases and the J gene end by 2 bases; junction bases not matched to a gene: 5. The germline CDR1 and CDR2 sequences are MNHEY and SVGAGI. CDR3 length equals 14 residues. CDR3 DNA sequence: TGTGCCAGCCAGACAGGGTACAACACCGGGGAGCTGTTTTTT. Its protein product is CASQTGYNTGELFF.

The CDR3 reads CASQTGGRGDYTF. The CDR3 DNA sequence: TGTGCCAGTCAAACAGGGGGAAGAGGCGACTACACCTTC. The chain employs TRBV19 and TRBJ1-2; 8 positions agree with TRBD1. Trimming cost V 8 bases and J 10 bases; bases outside gene matches: 12. The CDR3 length is 13 residues. Germline V gene data show CDR1 as LNHDA and CDR2 as SQIVND (reference sequence).

The chain couples TRBV9 to TRBJ1-6; D call uncertain. Trimming left V 4 bases short and J 7 bases short, with 15 bases between. This CDR3 has 15 residues. Germline lookup yields CDR1 SGDLS and CDR2 YYNGEE. The CDR3 sequence is CASSSTGNGNSPLHF. The CDR3 DNA reads as TGTGCCAGCAGCTCGACGGGGAACGGGAATTCACCCCTCCACTTT.

V is TRBV15 and J is TRBJ2-2; D perhaps matches TRBD2 (7 bases). CDR3 length: 16 amino acids. The germline V and J ends were trimmed by 4 bases and 6 bases, with 18 bases remaining between them. CDR1 is LNHNV, CDR2 YYDKDF, per germline (reference sequence). The CDR3 bases are TGTGCCACCAGCATTGGGGGGGCCTGGGGAGCCGGGGAGCTGTTTTTT. It encodes CATSIGGAWGAGELFF.

The chain links TRBV12-3 or TRBV12-4 to TRBJ1-2; 7 bases fit TRBD1. This CDR3 comprises 12 residues. The junction had 6 bases not matched to a gene; V was cut back by 6 bases and J by 8 bases. Here the CDR3 reads CASRTTGVGYTF. The CDR3 nucleotides are TGTGCCAGCAGGACCACAGGGGTGGGCTACACCTTC.